The present TCR beta chain was sequenced within a study of CD8 T cells in ankylosing spondylitis. Germline V gene sequence: CDR1 LGHNA, CDR2 YSLEER. The junction had 2 bases not matched to a gene; V was cut back by 2 bases and J by 1 base. The CDR3 loop spans 14 amino acids. The study's findings and limits: Existing reports had already noted some motif variants in reactive arthritis synovial fluid and blood.

This clonotype was detected once. Its target is not known. TCRdb re-called the 5' RACE reads with MiXCR, one entry per CDR3 protein. The sample has around 300,000 distinct CDR3 sequences; about 20% are singletons. The V gene is TRBV4-3, the J gene TRBJ2-7; 7 nucleotides line up with TRBD1. Sequencing was carried out using blood, either unsorted or a sorted T cell fraction (not recorded which). The origin of this receptor is a female donor with ankylosing spondylitis or in good health (not recorded which). CDR3 DNA sequence: TGCGCCAGCAGCCAACAACAGGGGTCCTACGAGCAGTACTTC. This gives the protein CASSQQQGSYEQYF.